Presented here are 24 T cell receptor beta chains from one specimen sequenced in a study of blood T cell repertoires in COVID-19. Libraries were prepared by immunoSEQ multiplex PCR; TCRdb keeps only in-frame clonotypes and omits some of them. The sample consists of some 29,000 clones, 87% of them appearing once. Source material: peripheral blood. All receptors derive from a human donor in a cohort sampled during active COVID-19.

In DNA, the CDR3 is TGCGCCAGCAGCTACGGCCAGGCCGCAGATACGCAGTATTTT. Translated: CASSYGQAADTQYF. The rearrangement links TRBV5-1 to TRBJ2-3; D unclear. V lost 3 bases and J 4 bases, leaving 12 bases between the germline ends. This CDR3 is built from 14 residues. Germline V CDR1 and CDR2: SGHRS, YFSETQ.

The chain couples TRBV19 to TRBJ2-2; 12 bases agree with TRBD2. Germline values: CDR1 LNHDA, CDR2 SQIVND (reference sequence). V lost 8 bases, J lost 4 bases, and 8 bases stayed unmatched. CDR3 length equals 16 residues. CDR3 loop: CASSRTSGTFTGELFF. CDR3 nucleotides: TGTGCCAGTTCTAGGACTAGCGGGACGTTCACCGGGGAGCTGTTTTTT.

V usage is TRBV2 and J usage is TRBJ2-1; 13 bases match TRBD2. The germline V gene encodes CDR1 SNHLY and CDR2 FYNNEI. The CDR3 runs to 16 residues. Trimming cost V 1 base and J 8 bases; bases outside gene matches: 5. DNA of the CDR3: TGTGCCAGCAGTGAAGAACGGACTAGCGGGAGCGATGAGCAGTTCTTC. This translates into CASSEERTSGSDEQFF.

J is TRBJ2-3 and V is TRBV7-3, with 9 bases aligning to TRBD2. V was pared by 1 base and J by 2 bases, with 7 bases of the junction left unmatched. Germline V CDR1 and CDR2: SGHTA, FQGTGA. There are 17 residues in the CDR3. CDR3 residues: CASSLMASGVNTDTQYF. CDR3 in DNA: TGTGCCAGCAGCTTAATGGCTAGCGGGGTTAACACAGATACGCAGTATTTT.

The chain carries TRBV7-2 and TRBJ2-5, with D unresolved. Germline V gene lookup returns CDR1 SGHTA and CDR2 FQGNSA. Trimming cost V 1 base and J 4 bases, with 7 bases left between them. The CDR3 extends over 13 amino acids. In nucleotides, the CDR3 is TGTGCCAGCAGCTTAGGAGGCCGAGAGACCCAGTACTTC. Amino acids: CASSLGGRETQYF. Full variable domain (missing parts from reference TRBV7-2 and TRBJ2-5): GAGVSQSPSNKVTEKGKDVELRCDPISGHTALYWYRQSLGQGLEFLIYFQGNSAPDKSGLPSDRFSAERTGGSVSTLTIQRTQQEDSAVYLCASSLGGRETQYFGPGTRLLVL.

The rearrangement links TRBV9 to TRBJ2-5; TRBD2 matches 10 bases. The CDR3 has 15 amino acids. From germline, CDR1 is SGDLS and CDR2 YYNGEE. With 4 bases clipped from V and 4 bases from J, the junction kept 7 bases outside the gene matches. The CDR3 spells CASSISGRTPETQYF. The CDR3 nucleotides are TGTGCCAGCAGCATTAGCGGGAGGACCCCAGAGACCCAGTACTTC.

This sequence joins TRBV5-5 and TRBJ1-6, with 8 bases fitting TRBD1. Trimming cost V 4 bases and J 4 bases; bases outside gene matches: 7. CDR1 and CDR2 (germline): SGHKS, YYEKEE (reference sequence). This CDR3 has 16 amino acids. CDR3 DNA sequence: TGTGCCAGCAGCACCAGGACAGGGATGTATAATTCACCCCTCCACTTT. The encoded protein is CASSTRTGMYNSPLHF.

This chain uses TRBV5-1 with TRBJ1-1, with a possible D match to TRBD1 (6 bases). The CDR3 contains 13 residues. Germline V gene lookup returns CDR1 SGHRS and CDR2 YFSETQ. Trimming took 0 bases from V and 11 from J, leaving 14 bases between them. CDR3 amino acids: CASSLDREGEAFF. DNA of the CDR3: TGCGCCAGCAGCTTGGACAGGGAGGGGGAGGCTTTCTTT.

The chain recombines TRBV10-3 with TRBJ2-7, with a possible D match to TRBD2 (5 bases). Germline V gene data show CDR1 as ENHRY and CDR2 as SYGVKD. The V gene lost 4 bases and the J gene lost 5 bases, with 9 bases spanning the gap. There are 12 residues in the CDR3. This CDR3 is CAISGRRHEQYF. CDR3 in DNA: TGTGCCATCAGTGGGAGGCGGCACGAGCAGTACTTC.

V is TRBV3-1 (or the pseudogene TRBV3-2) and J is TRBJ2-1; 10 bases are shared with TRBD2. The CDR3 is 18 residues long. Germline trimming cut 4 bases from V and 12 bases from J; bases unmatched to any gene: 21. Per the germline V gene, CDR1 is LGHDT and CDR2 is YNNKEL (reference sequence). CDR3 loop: CASSPAIWRAGGEQGQFF. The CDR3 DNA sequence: TGTGCCAGCAGCCCAGCGATATGGAGAGCGGGAGGGGAACAAGGGCAGTTCTTC.

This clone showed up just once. CDR3 sequence: CASSYLGASWGTEAFF. In nucleotides, the CDR3 is TGTGCCAGTAGTTATCTGGGGGCGTCTTGGGGGACTGAAGCTTTCTTT. The J gene is TRBJ1-1, the V gene TRBV19; a possible D gene is TRBD1 (6 bases). V was shortened by 5 bases and J by 5 bases, with 21 bases between the two germline ends. The CDR3 contains 16 residues. Germline loops: CDR1 LNHDA, CDR2 SQIVND (reference sequence).

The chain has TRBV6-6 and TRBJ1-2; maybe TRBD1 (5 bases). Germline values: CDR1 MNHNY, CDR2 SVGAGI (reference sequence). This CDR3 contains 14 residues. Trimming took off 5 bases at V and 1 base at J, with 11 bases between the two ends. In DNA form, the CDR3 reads TGTGCCAGCAGTCCCGGGACTCATAACTATGGCTACACCTTC. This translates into CASSPGTHNYGYTF.

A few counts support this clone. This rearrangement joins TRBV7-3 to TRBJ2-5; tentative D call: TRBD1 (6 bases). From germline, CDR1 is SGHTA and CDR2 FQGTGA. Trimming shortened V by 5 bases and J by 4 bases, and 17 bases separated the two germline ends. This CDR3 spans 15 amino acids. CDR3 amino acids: CASSASGAEGETQYF. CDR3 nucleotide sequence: TGTGCCAGCAGCGCTTCAGGGGCAGAGGGAGAGACCCAGTACTTC.

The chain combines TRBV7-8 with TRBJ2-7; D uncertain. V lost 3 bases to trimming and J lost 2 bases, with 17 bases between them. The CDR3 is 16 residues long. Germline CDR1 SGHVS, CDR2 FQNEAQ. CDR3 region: CASSLRPNLNTYEQYF. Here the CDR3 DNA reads TGTGCCAGCAGCTTGCGGCCTAATCTTAACACCTACGAGCAGTACTTC.

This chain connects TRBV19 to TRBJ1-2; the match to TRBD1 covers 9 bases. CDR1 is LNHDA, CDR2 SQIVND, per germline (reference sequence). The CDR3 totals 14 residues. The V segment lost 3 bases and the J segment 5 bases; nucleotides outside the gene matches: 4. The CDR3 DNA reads TGTGCCAGTAGTATTTTGGGACAGGGTTATGGCTACACCTTC. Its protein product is CASSILGQGYGYTF. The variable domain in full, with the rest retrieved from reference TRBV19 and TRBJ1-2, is DGGITQSPKYLFRKEGQNVTLSCEQNLNHDAMYWYRQDPGQGLRLIYYSQIVNDFQKGDIAEGYSVSREKKESFPLTVTSAQKNPTAFYLCASSILGQGYGYTFGSGTRLTVV.

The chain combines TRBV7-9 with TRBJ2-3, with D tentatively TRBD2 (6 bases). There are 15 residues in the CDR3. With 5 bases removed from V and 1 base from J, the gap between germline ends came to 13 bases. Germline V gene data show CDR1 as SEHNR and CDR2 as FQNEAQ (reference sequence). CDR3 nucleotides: TGTGCCAGCAGCCCCGGGACTCCCGGCACAGATACGCAGTATTTT. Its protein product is CASSPGTPGTDTQYF. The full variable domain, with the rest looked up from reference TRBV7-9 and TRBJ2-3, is DTGVSQNPRHKITKRGQNVTFRCDPISEHNRLYWYRQTLGQGPEFLTYFQNEAQLEKSRLLSDRFSAERPKGSFSTLEIQRTEQGDSAMYLCASSPGTPGTDTQYFGPGTRLTVL.

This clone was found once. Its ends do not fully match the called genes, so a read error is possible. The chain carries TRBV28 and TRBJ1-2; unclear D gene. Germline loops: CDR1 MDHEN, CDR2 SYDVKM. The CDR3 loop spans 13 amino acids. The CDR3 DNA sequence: TGTGCCACCAGTTTAGTCGGTTGGGCTGGCTACACCTTC. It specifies CATSLVGWAGYTF.

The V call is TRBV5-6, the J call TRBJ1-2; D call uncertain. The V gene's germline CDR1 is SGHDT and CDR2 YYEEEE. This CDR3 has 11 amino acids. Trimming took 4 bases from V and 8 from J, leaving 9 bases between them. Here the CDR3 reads CASSRESGYTF. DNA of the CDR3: TGTGCCAGCAGCAGGGAGTCAGGCTACACCTTC.

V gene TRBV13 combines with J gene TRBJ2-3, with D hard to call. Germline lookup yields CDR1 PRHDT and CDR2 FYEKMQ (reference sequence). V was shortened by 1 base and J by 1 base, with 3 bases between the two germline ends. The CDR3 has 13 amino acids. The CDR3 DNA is TGTGCCAGCAGCTTAGTAGGCACAGATACGCAGTATTTT. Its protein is CASSLVGTDTQYF.

The CDR3 reads CASSFKVSGYTF. For the CDR3, the DNA is TGTGCCAGCAGTTTCAAAGTGAGTGGCTACACCTTC. V is TRBV28 and J is TRBJ1-2; D uncertain. The V gene lost 3 bases and the J gene lost 7 bases, with 9 bases spanning the gap. The CDR3 sequence is 12 residues long. The germline V gene encodes CDR1 MDHEN and CDR2 SYDVKM.

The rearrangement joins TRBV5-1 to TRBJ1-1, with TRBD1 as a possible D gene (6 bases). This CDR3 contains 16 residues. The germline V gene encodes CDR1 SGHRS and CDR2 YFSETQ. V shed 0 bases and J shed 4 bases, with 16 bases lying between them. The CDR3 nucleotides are TGCGCCAGCAGCTTGGAAGGGGGAGGGGAGGGCACTGAAGCTTTCTTT. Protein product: CASSLEGGGEGTEAFF.

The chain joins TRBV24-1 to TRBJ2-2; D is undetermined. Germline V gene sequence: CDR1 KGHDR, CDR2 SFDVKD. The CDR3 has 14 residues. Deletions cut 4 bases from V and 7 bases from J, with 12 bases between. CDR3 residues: CATSDDLGSGELFF. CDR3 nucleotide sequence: TGTGCCACCAGTGACGACCTAGGCAGCGGGGAGCTGTTTTTT.

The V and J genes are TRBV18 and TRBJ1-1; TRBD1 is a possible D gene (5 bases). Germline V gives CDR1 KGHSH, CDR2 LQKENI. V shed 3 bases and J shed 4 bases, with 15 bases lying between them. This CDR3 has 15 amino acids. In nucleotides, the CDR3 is TGTGCCAGCTCACCTCAACCAGGGCGTCTCACTGAAGCTTTCTTT. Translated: CASSPQPGRLTEAFF.

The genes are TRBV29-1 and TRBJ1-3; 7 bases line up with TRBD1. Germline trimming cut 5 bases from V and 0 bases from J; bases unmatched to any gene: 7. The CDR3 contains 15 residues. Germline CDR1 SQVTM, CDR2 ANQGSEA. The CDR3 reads CSVRQGNPSGNTIYF. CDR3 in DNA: TGCAGCGTTCGACAGGGCAACCCCTCTGGAAACACCATATATTTT.